These 15 T cell receptor beta chains were sequenced from one sample in a study of post-analysis software for immune sequencing data. Study-level points and caveats: Controls showed lower frequencies than patients for roughly five TRBV segments, and TRBV5-6, TRBV5-1 and TRBV20-1 were among these.

The antigens for these receptors are not known. TCR beta libraries were prepared from cDNA with unique molecular identifiers. TCRdb reprocessed the PCR reads via MiXCR and lists one record per CDR3 protein. The sample records hundreds of thousands of distinct CDR3 sequences, roughly 47% being singletons. Sequencing was carried out using blood. These receptors were taken from a girl aged 5 to 17 with multiple sclerosis.

The J gene is TRBJ2-4, the V gene TRBV19; TRBD1 aligns across 8 bases. Germline V gene lookup returns CDR1 LNHDA and CDR2 SQIVND (reference sequence). The V segment lost 4 bases and the J segment 0 bases; nucleotides outside the gene matches: 8. This CDR3 has 17 residues. The DNA for the CDR3 is TGTGCCAGTAGTAGTTCTGGACAGGGTCTAGCCAAAAACATTCAGTACTTC. Its translation: CASSSSGQGLAKNIQYF.

In its sample, this clonotype was seen a few times. The chain uses TRBV6-6 and TRBJ2-5, with a tentative D call TRBD1 (6 bases). V was cut by 6 bases and J by 5 bases, with 13 bases left in between. This CDR3 has 13 residues. Germline lookup yields CDR1 MNHNY and CDR2 SVGAGI (reference sequence). This chain's CDR3 is CASRPPGDETQYF. The CDR3 DNA is TGTGCCAGCAGGCCGCCAGGGGACGAGACCCAGTACTTC.

This clonotype has a handful of counts. The chain carries TRBV5-1 and TRBJ2-3, with 13 bases aligning to TRBD2. Trimming cost V 3 bases and J 2 bases; bases outside gene matches: 9. Looked up from germline, CDR1 is SGHRS and CDR2 is YFSETQ. The CDR3 contains 18 residues. DNA for the CDR3: TGCGCCAGCAGCTGGACTAGCGGGGGTATTAGACCCACAGATACGCAGTATTTT. Protein: CASSWTSGGIRPTDTQYF.

This chain links TRBV3-1 with TRBJ2-5; a possible D gene is TRBD1 (5 bases). Germline values: CDR1 LGHDT, CDR2 YNNKEL (reference sequence). The CDR3 loop spans 16 amino acids. V was trimmed by 0 bases and J by 2 bases, leaving 13 bases between them. CDR3 sequence reads: CASSQDRQLLQETQYF. The CDR3 DNA sequence: TGTGCCAGCAGCCAAGACCGACAGCTCCTTCAAGAGACCCAGTACTTC.

The chain has TRBV14 and TRBJ2-3; maybe TRBD2 (5 bases). From germline, CDR1 is SGHDN and CDR2 FVKESK. Deletions cut 4 bases from V and 4 bases from J, with 12 bases between. This CDR3 has 14 amino acids. The DNA of the CDR3 is TGTGCCAGCAGCCGATTAGCGTACTCAGATACGCAGTATTTT. Its translation is CASSRLAYSDTQYF. Combining the CDR3 with reference TRBV14 and TRBJ2-3 gives the whole variable domain EAGVTQFPSHSVIEKGQTVTLRCDPISGHDNLYWYRRVMGKEIKFLLHFVKESKQDESGMPNNRFLAERTGGTYSTLKVQPAELEDSGVYFCASSRLAYSDTQYFGPGTRLTVL.

The rearrangement joins TRBV12-3 or TRBV12-4 to TRBJ1-2, with D possibly being TRBD1 (6 bases). V was trimmed by 6 bases and J by 4 bases, leaving 18 bases between them. The CDR3 totals 15 residues. The CDR3 coding sequence is TGTGCCAGCAGCCCCAGGGGTTTCCAGGCCTATGGCTACACCTTC. Protein product: CASSPRGFQAYGYTF.

The sample holds a few counts of this clonotype. The chain carries TRBV29-1 and TRBJ2-7, with 9 bases matching TRBD1. The V segment lost 3 bases and the J segment 1 base; nucleotides outside the gene matches: 1. Germline loops: CDR1 SQVTM, CDR2 ANQGSEA. This CDR3 comprises 13 residues. The CDR3 nucleotides are TGCAGCGTTGACGGGACAGGGTCCTACGAGCAGTACTTC. It is translated as CSVDGTGSYEQYF.

This clonotype has a handful of counts. The rearrangement uses TRBV20-1 and TRBJ1-2, with unresolved D. V lost 1 base and J 1 base, leaving 7 bases between the germline ends. The V gene's germline CDR1 is DFQATT and CDR2 SNEGSKA (reference sequence). This CDR3 spans 13 amino acids. As DNA, the CDR3 is TGCAGTGCTAGAGTAGGCAGTAACTATGGCTACACCTTC. Translating it yields CSARVGSNYGYTF.

This clonotype was observed a few times. This chain uses TRBV29-1 with TRBJ2-1; perhaps TRBD1 as D (5 bases). The CDR3 length is 15 residues. Germline CDR1 reads SQVTM; CDR2 reads ANQGSEA. The V and J ends lost 4 bases and 2 bases respectively, with 15 bases between them. The CDR3 bases are TGCAGCGTTGGATCACAGGAGATCCCCTACAATGAGCAGTTCTTC. Translation gives CSVGSQEIPYNEQFF.

This chain uses TRBV20-1 with TRBJ2-3; TRBD1 matches 9 bases. The V gene's germline CDR1 is DFQATT and CDR2 SNEGSKA (reference sequence). Trimming at V came to 5 bases and at J to 4 bases, leaving 7 bases not matched to a gene. This CDR3 spans 14 amino acids. The CDR3 sequence: CSAGDRVLADTQYF. The CDR3 nucleotides read TGCAGTGCTGGGGACAGGGTCCTGGCAGATACGCAGTATTTT.

This chain uses TRBV6-5 with TRBJ2-4, with 10 bases matching TRBD1. This CDR3 region has 15 residues. Germline CDR1 MNHEY, CDR2 SVGAGI. The V segment lost 2 bases and the J segment 7 bases; nucleotides outside the gene matches: 5. CDR3 sequence (DNA): TGTGCCAGCAGTTACCTGGGACAGGGGTGTAACATTCAGTACTTC. It yields the protein CASSYLGQGCNIQYF.

Concerning this clonotype: No DNA is shown, since the ends of the CDR3 on it are uncertain; the CDR3 is the one TCRdb lists. The chain couples TRBV6-6 to TRBJ2-5; the D call in the table, TRBD2, was not verified against the DNA. Germline V gene data show CDR1 as MNHNY and CDR2 as SVGAGI (reference sequence). Ends included, the CDR3 has 15 residues. CDR3 in amino acids: CASSTSGLAGETQYF.

CDR3: CASSLSRAGGSKSGANVLTF. In nucleotides, the CDR3 is TGTGCCAGCAGCCTATCAAGAGCGGGGGGCTCGAAGTCTGGGGCCAACGTCCTGACTTTC. The chain combines TRBV7-9 with TRBJ2-6, with TRBD2 matching over 9 bases. There are 20 residues in the CDR3. The V and J ends lost 5 bases and 1 base, in that order; junction bases with no gene match: 15. Germline V lookup: CDR1 SEHNR, CDR2 FQNEAQ (reference sequence).

V is TRBV10-3 and J is TRBJ2-7; D not certain. V lost 8 bases, J lost 0 bases, and 11 bases lay in between. This CDR3 spans 13 amino acids. Germline lookup yields CDR1 ENHRY and CDR2 SYGVKD. CDR3 coding DNA: TGTGCCATCCGAACGGCGAGCTCCTACGAGCAGTACTTC. Encoded protein: CAIRTASSYEQYF.

The chain uses TRBV12-3 or TRBV12-4 and TRBJ2-1; 10 nucleotides align to TRBD2. Losses at the gene ends were 5 bases for V and 4 bases for J; bases not matched to a gene: 14. The CDR3 has 18 residues. This CDR3 reads CASSRVAGGPTGYNEQFF. In nucleotides, the CDR3 is TGTGCCAGCAGTCGGGTAGCGGGAGGACCGACGGGATACAATGAGCAGTTCTTC.